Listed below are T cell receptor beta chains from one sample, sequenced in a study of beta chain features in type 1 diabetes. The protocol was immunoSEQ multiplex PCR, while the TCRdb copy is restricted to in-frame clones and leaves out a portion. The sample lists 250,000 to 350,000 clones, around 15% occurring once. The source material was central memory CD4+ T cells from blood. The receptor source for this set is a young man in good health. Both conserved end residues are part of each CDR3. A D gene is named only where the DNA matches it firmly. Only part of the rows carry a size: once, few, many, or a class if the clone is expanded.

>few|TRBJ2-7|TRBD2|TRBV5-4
CASSLGSSGASFSYEQYF
TGTGCCAGCAGCTTGGGATCTAGCGGGGCCTCCTTCTCCTACGAGCAGTACTTC
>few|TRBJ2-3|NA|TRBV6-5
CASSLHGDTQYF
TGTGCCAGCAGCCTACACGGGGATACGCAGTATTTT
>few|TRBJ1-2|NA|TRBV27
CASSFSGTGGYTF
TGTGCCAGCAGTTTCTCAGGGACCGGAGGCTACACCTTC
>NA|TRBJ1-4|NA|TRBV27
CASKLALRGEKLFF
TGTGCCAGCAAGCTTGCCCTCCGGGGTGAAAAACTGTTTTTT
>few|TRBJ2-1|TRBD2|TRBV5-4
CASSRGGTYNEQFF
TGTGCCAGCAGCCGGGGGGGGACTTACAATGAGCAGTTCTTC
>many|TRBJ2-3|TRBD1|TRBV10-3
CAIRSGQLTDTQYF
TGTGCCATCAGATCGGGACAGCTAACAGATACGCAGTATTTT
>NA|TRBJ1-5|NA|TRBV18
CASSKGDQPQHF
TGTGCCAGCTCAAAGGGGGATCAGCCCCAGCATTTT
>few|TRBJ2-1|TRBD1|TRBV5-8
CATTPGQADNEQFF
TGTGCCACCACGCCGGGACAGGCCGACAATGAGCAGTTCTTC
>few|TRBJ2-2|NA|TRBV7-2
CASSLAGTAFMTGELFF
TGTGCCAGCAGCTTAGCCGGGACCGCCTTCATGACCGGGGAGCTGTTTTTT
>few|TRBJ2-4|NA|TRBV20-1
CSAAKNIQYF
TGCAGTGCGGCCAAAAACATTCAGTACTTC
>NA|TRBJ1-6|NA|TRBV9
CASSVRGPTPLHF
TGTGCCAGCAGCGTAAGGGGACCTACACCCCTCCACTTT
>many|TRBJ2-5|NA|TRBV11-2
CASSRGQKWETQYF
TGTGCCAGCAGCAGAGGACAAAAATGGGAGACCCAGTACTTC
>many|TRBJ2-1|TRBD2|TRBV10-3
CAIGLAGHNEQFF
TGTGCCATCGGACTAGCGGGCCACAATGAGCAGTTCTTC
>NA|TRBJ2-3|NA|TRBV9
CASSVVPSGADTQYF
TGTGCCAGCAGCGTAGTACCCTCTGGGGCAGATACGCAGTATTTT
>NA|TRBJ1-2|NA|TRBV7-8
CASSPVGNYGYTF
TGTGCCAGCAGCCCAGTGGGAAACTATGGCTACACCTTC
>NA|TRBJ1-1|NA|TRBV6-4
CASSDSRQVVFF
TGTGCCAGCAGTGACTCGAGGCAGGTAGTATTCTTT
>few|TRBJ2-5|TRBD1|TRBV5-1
CASSGAGTGSETQYF
TGCGCCAGCAGCGGGGCCGGGACAGGGTCAGAGACCCAGTACTTC
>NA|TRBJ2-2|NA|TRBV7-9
CASSPPGGTGELFF
TGTGCCAGCAGCCCCCCCGGGGGCACCGGGGAGCTGTTTTTT
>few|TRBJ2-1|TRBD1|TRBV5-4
CASSDPTGTLEQFF
TGTGCCAGCAGCGACCCGACAGGGACCTTAGAGCAGTTCTTC
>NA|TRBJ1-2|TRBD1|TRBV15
CATSKGDSNYGYTF
TGTGCCACCAGCAAAGGGGACAGTAACTATGGCTACACCTTC
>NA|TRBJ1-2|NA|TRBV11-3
CASSLDPEDGGYTF
TGTGCCAGCAGCTTAGACCCTGAAGACGGTGGCTACACCTTC
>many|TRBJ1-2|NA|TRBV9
CASSEGRGLGYTF
TGTGCCAGCAGCGAGGGGAGGGGTCTTGGCTACACCTTC
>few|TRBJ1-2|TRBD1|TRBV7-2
CASSRPLGQGYGYTF
TGTGCCAGCAGCCGACCGCTCGGACAGGGCTATGGCTACACCTTC
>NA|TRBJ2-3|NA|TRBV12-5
CASGLSPQYTQYF
TGTGCTAGTGGTTTGTCTCCTCAATATACGCAGTATTTT
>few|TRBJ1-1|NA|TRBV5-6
CASSLERGIAFF
TGTGCCAGCAGCTTGGAGCGGGGGATAGCTTTCTTT
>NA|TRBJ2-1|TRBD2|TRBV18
CASSPQAGTTYNEQFF
TGTGCCAGCTCACCCCAAGCGGGGACCACTTACAATGAGCAGTTCTTC
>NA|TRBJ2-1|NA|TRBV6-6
CASSSQGGSYNEQFF
TGTGCCAGCAGCTCTCAGGGGGGATCCTACAATGAGCAGTTCTTC
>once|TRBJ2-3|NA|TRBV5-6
CASSLGLYQDTQYF
TGTGCCAGCAGCTTGGGGCTATATCAAGATACGCAGTATTTT
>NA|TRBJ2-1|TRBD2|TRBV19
CASSGPSGSNNEQFF
TGTGCCAGTAGTGGTCCTAGCGGGTCGAACAATGAGCAGTTCTTC
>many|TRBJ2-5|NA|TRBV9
CASSVGANQETQYF
TGTGCCAGCAGCGTAGGGGCGAACCAAGAGACCCAGTACTTC
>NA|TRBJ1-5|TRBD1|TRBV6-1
CASGDREDQPQHF
TGTGCCAGCGGAGACAGGGAGGATCAGCCCCAGCATTTT
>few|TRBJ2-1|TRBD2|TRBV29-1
CSVTRGGTNEQFF
TGCAGCGTTACTCGGGGAGGGACGAATGAGCAGTTCTTC
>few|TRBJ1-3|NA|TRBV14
CASSQFIAHSGNTIYF
TGTGCCAGCAGCCAATTTATTGCGCACTCTGGAAACACCATATATTTT
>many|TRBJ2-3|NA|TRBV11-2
CASSQTSTDTQYF
TGTGCCAGCAGCCAGACCAGCACAGATACGCAGTATTTT
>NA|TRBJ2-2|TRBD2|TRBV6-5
CASRGTSGNTGELFF
TGTGCCAGCAGGGGGACTAGCGGGAACACCGGGGAGCTGTTTTTT
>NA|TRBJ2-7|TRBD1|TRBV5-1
CASSLAMGTGSHEQYF
TGCGCCAGCAGCTTGGCGATGGGGACAGGGTCCCACGAGCAGTACTTC